These 3 T cell receptor beta chains were sequenced from one sample in a study of Graves' ophthalmopathy and Graves' hyperthyroidism. Amplification of the TCR beta CDR3 regions used RNA transcripts (as template). HTBI primers were used in a first-round RT-PCR, which preceded a second-round multiplex PCR. TCRdb itself ran the multiplex PCR reads through MiXCR, one entry per CDR3 protein. The data show about 220,000 distinct CDR3 sequences, roughly 21% seen once. Sequenced: peripheral blood. The receptors here all came from a woman aged 45-60 years with Graves' ophthalmopathy.

This clonotype is a singleton in its sample. Its ends do not fully match the called genes, so a read error is possible. The V and J genes are TRBV12-3 or TRBV12-4 and TRBJ2-2; D may be TRBD2 (5 bases). The CDR3 consists of 14 residues. The chain's CDR3 is CASSLRSSTGELFF. CDR3 coding DNA: TGTGCCAGCAGTTTGAGATCGAGTACCGGGGAACTGTTTTTT.

This clonotype was seen at least ten times. The chain recombines TRBV29-1 with TRBJ2-7, with 11 bases matching TRBD2. The CDR3 covers 14 residues. V trimming: 5 bases; J trimming: 6 bases; junction bases outside the gene matches: 9. The germline V gene encodes CDR1 SQVTM and CDR2 ANQGSEA. The CDR3 sequence is CSVLRTSGRCEQYF. The CDR3 nucleotides are TGCAGCGTTCTACGGACTAGCGGGCGATGCGAGCAGTACTTC.

This clonotype was counted ten times or more. The rearrangement joins TRBV24-1 to TRBJ1-5; unclear D gene. The CDR3 consists of 12 residues. In germline, CDR1 is KGHDR, CDR2 SFDVKD. The V gene lost 5 bases and the J gene lost 4 bases, with 5 bases spanning the gap. The CDR3 DNA follows: TGTGCCACCAGTGTATCGAATCAGCCCCAGCATTTT. Translated: CATSVSNQPQHF.